The rows below give T cell receptor beta chains drawn from one sample of a study of blood T cells in healthy people across ages. MiXCR, applied by TCRdb to the 5' RACE reads, yields one record per CDR3 protein. Among roughly 700,000 distinct CDR3 sequences listed, 20% to 25% were seen once. The same data also contributed to another study, on T cells of mothers and their children.

Specimen: blood. These receptors all come from a boy aged 5 to 17 in good health. CDR3s leave out the opening cysteine and the closing phenylalanine or tryptophan. The size of a clone is reported for some rows only, either as once, few or many, or as a class for expanded clones.

abundance	v_gene	j_gene	CDR3aa
few	TRBV7-6	TRBJ2-3	ASSFLNRPSDRGYNADTQY
.	TRBV7-9	TRBJ2-7	ASSLETGPSYEQY
.	TRBV7-2	TRBJ2-7	ASTKVSYEQY
few	TRBV12-5	TRBJ2-3	ASGLRRGSDTQY
few	TRBV27	TRBJ2-1	VSSPGGGGNNEQF
few	TRBV27	TRBJ2-1	ASSLVAPYNEQF
.	TRBV5-5	TRBJ2-7	ASSLAVESEQY
few	TRBV29-1	TRBJ2-7	SVLVPSYEQY
few	TRBV7-8	TRBJ2-7	ASSLDPSGALEQY
few	TRBV7-2	TRBJ2-5	ASSLDSTRGETQY
few	TRBV4-1	TRBJ1-6	ASSRDREPNSPLH
.	TRBV10-3	TRBJ1-2	AISESVRGQGAPGYT
few	TRBV10-3	.	AISEGLADEQY
.	TRBV7-9	TRBJ2-2	ASGEGGLFSTGELF
.	TRBV5-6	TRBJ2-5	ASSSVYQETQY
.	TRBV4-1	TRBJ2-1	ASSHTRSGGPNEQF
.	TRBV12-3/TRBV12-4	TRBJ1-2	ASRPPGLGYT
.	TRBV28	TRBJ1-1	ASSSTGQGNAF
.	TRBV28	.	ASSLEREEGETQY
.	TRBV3-1	TRBJ2-7	ASSHLDRGAYEQY
.	TRBV7-7	.	ASSLGMDLGNEQF
few	TRBV19	TRBJ1-5	ASSIGVEAGSNQPQH
.	TRBV18	TRBJ1-2	ASSPSDGMELYGYT
.	TRBV4-1	TRBJ1-5	ASSRVTGYSNQPQH
few	TRBV7-3	TRBJ1-2	ASSLFGGGSGDGYT
once	TRBV2	TRBJ2-1	ASSAVWNEQF
few	TRBV19	TRBJ2-1	ASSTGPSSYNEQF
.	TRBV9	TRBJ2-3	ASSHPGVPGTDTQY
.	TRBV28	TRBJ1-4	ASSYAPWRSSTNEKLF
.	TRBV4-3	TRBJ2-5	ASSQELRETQY
few	TRBV6-5	TRBJ2-6	ASRTVLRSGANVLT
.	TRBV25-1	TRBJ2-5	ASSELVTRETQY
few	TRBV28	TRBJ2-1	ASSLVGIYNEQF
.	TRBV4-1	TRBJ2-5	ASSQEAVKETQY
few	TRBV7-6	.	ASSVAGGAEYEQY
.	TRBV20-1	TRBJ2-7	SAPGKWGEQY
.	TRBV4-2	TRBJ2-5	ASSQVATILETQY
few	TRBV28	TRBJ2-7	ASSFAPAWYEQY
.	TRBV12-3/TRBV12-4	TRBJ1-4	ASSLGWTGENEKLF
.	TRBV6-5	TRBJ2-5	ASTSESQETQY
.	TRBV7-9	TRBJ2-3	ASSLAGPIPADTQY
.	TRBV2	TRBJ2-2	ASSVGSGRVSGELF
.	TRBV6-1	TRBJ2-7	ASSPDSGPYEQY
few	TRBV20-1	TRBJ2-5	SARDRGGRQETQY
.	TRBV29-1	.	SVGGLAGDYEQY
many	TRBV7-9	TRBJ2-1	ASSPGTSAYNEQF